This TCR beta chain originates from a study of T cell changes during pregnancy in multiple sclerosis (dated by TCRdb to about 2019). Broadly, across the study: In women with multiple sclerosis, the researchers looked at how the T cell repertoire shifted as pregnancy progressed.

The germline V gene (reference sequence) specifies MNHEY as CDR1 and SMNVEV as CDR2. Trimming accounts for 6 bases at V and 10 bases at J, while the number of junction bases matched to no gene is 10. Inclusive of the bounding cysteine and phenylalanine, the CDR3 is 15 residues long. Just CDR3 DNA is preserved here, 45 bases in frame from base 1. This clone was counted a single time. What this receptor recognizes is not known. Base qualities are not at hand, and no much larger clone is one base apart. Receptor amplification or capture employed the immunoSEQ multiplex PCR assay. TCRdb's version of the immuneACCESS table is confined to in-frame rearrangements and falls short of the full clone set. An unresolved V gene accounts for under half of the shortfall where checked; the remainder is of unknown origin. The sample contains 15,000 or so clones, 86% of them found a single time. The ten top clones hold 19% of the sample.

This TCR was sampled from a female donor with multiple sclerosis, enrolled in a pregnancy study. The source material was CD8+ T cells from peripheral blood mononuclear cells, sampled in the first trimester of pregnancy. The chain was built from TRBV27 and TRBJ2-1, with TRBD1 identical over 12 junction bases. The CDR3 protein: CASRSTGTGGWEQFF. The sequenced DNA is TGTGCCAGCAGATCTACCGGGACAGGGGGCTGGGAGCAGTTCTTC.